Below, 28 T cell receptor beta chains from the same sample are listed, as sequenced in a study of T cell responses to AZD1222 COVID-19 vaccine. This table comes from immunoSEQ multiplex PCR, and its TCRdb copy is limited to in-frame clones, with some not included. Of some 56,000 clones in the sample, 89% were seen once. The material sequenced was peripheral blood, taken 28 days after the second AZD1222 dose. The receptors were gathered from an adult who received the AZD1222 COVID-19 vaccine.

The chain has TRBV28 and TRBJ1-2; D might be TRBD1 (5 bases). CDR3 length equals 13 residues. Per germline, CDR1 MDHEN and CDR2 SYDVKM. Trimming took 3 bases from V and 2 from J, leaving 7 bases between them. The CDR3 here is CASSLTANYGYTF. The CDR3 bases are TGTGCCAGCAGTTTGACAGCCAACTATGGCTACACCTTC.

This clone was seen more than once but under ten times. The chain uses TRBV14 and TRBJ1-1; the match to TRBD1 covers 7 bases. Germline trimming cut 4 bases from V and 0 bases from J; bases unmatched to any gene: 2. This CDR3 region has 14 residues. Germline CDR1 SGHDN, CDR2 FVKESK. The CDR3 loop reads CASSPGTVNTEAFF. Here the CDR3 DNA reads TGTGCCAGCAGCCCCGGGACAGTGAACACTGAAGCTTTCTTT.

The V and J genes are TRBV5-1 and TRBJ2-7, with 8 nucleotides matching TRBD2. V trimming: 2 bases; J trimming: 1 base; junction bases outside the gene matches: 2. Germline V gene sequence: CDR1 SGHRS, CDR2 YFSETQ. The CDR3 extends over 14 amino acids. This chain's CDR3 is CASSLVAGSYEQYF. The CDR3 DNA reads as TGCGCCAGCAGCTTAGTAGCGGGGTCCTACGAGCAGTACTTC.

CDR3 sequence (DNA): TGCGCCAGCAGCCAAGATACCCGGTTGAACACCGGGGAGCTGTTTTTT. Translation: CASSQDTRLNTGELFF. V is TRBV4-1 and J is TRBJ2-2; D not resolved. The V gene's germline CDR1 is MGHRA and CDR2 YSYEKL. V lost 0 bases and J lost 1, with 9 bases in between. The CDR3 spans 16 residues.

The chain joins TRBV5-1 to TRBJ2-2, with a weak D call TRBD2 (5 bases). The V and J ends lost 2 bases and 1 base respectively, with 6 bases between them. Per the germline V gene, CDR1 is SGHRS and CDR2 is YFSETQ. This CDR3 is 14 amino acids long. CDR3 amino acids: CASSFSGNTGELFF. The DNA for the CDR3 is TGCGCCAGCAGCTTCAGCGGGAACACCGGGGAGCTGTTTTTT.

V is TRBV2 and J is TRBJ1-5, with TRBD1 identical over 7 bases. Losses at the gene ends were 6 bases for V and 6 bases for J; bases not matched to a gene: 5. This CDR3 is 13 amino acids long. Germline V gene data show CDR1 as SNHLY and CDR2 as FYNNEI. The CDR3 DNA reads as TGTGCCAGCAGGCGGGACAGTGGTCAGCCCCAGCATTTT. Its protein is CASRRDSGQPQHF.

The chain has TRBV7-2 and TRBJ2-1; 13 bases are shared with TRBD2. This CDR3 region has 17 residues. The trim removed 5 bases at V and 5 bases at J, leaving 9 bases unmatched. Germline CDR1 SGHTA, CDR2 FQGNSA. CDR3 sequence reads: CASSPRTSGSINNEQFF. The CDR3 DNA reads as TGTGCCAGCAGCCCTCGGACTAGCGGGAGTATAAACAATGAGCAGTTCTTC. The full variable domain, its missing parts supplied by reference TRBV7-2 and TRBJ2-1, is GAGVSQSPSNKVTEKGKDVELRCDPISGHTALYWYRQSLGQGLEFLIYFQGNSAPDKSGLPSDRFSAERTGGSVSTLTIQRTQQEDSAVYLCASSPRTSGSINNEQFFGPGTRLTVL.

The chain employs TRBV5-4 and TRBJ1-6, with D unclear. From germline, CDR1 is SGHNT and CDR2 YYREEE (reference sequence). Trimming removed 3 bases from V and 5 bases from J, with 9 bases in between. The CDR3 covers 14 residues. CDR3 sequence reads: CASSYGGNNSPLHF. The CDR3 DNA reads as TGTGCCAGCAGCTACGGCGGGAATAATTCACCCCTCCACTTT.

V gene TRBV19 combines with J gene TRBJ2-5; 7 nucleotides match TRBD1. The V and J ends lost 8 bases and 3 bases, in that order; junction bases with no gene match: 3. This CDR3 comprises 12 residues. Germline-derived CDR1 and CDR2 are LNHDA and SQIVND (reference sequence). DNA for the CDR3: TGTGCCAGTCACGACAGGGAAGAGACCCAGTACTTC. It specifies CASHDREETQYF.

This chain uses TRBV5-1 with TRBJ2-1; possible D gene TRBD2, 6 bases. Trimming took 4 bases from V and 1 from J, leaving 15 bases between them. Germline lookup yields CDR1 SGHRS and CDR2 YFSETQ. CDR3 size: 16 residues. CDR3 region: CASSTGGRESYNEQFF. Here the CDR3 DNA reads TGCGCCAGCAGCACAGGTGGACGGGAGTCCTACAATGAGCAGTTCTTC.

The chain's CDR3 is CASSPRTDSNQPQHF. The CDR3 DNA follows: TGTGCCAGCAGCCCCCGGACGGATAGCAATCAGCCCCAGCATTTT. The genes are TRBV7-8 and TRBJ1-5; D not certain. Trimming took off 5 bases at V and 0 bases at J, with 11 bases between the two ends. The CDR3 extends over 15 amino acids. CDR1 and CDR2 (germline): SGHVS, FQNEAQ.

This sequence joins TRBV3-1 (or the pseudogene TRBV3-2) and TRBJ2-7, with a possible D match to TRBD1 (6 bases). The germline CDR1 and CDR2 sequences are LGHDT and YNNKEL (reference sequence). V shed 1 base and J shed 3 bases, with 13 bases lying between them. The CDR3 runs to 15 residues. CDR3 loop: CASSQAQGMGYEQYF. CDR3 DNA sequence: TGTGCCAGCAGCCAAGCGCAGGGGATGGGCTACGAGCAGTACTTC.

The chain recombines TRBV6-5 with TRBJ2-7; no definite D call. Germline CDR1 is MNHEY and CDR2 is SVGAGI. V was cut by 4 bases and J by 5 bases, with 6 bases left in between. The CDR3 has 11 residues. The chain's CDR3 is CASSLIDEQYF. The CDR3 coding sequence is TGTGCCAGCAGTTTAATTGACGAGCAGTACTTC.

This clone was seen a handful of times. J is TRBJ2-7 and V is TRBV7-9; 11 bases are shared with TRBD2. The ends lost 5 bases at V and 10 bases at J; junction bases unmatched: 13. The CDR3 extends over 15 amino acids. Germline-derived CDR1 and CDR2 are SEHNR and FQNEAQ (reference sequence). This CDR3 reads CASSIPTSGRSEQYF. CDR3 coding DNA: TGTGCCAGCAGCATACCCACTAGCGGGAGATCGGAACAGTACTTC.

The rearrangement links TRBV19 to TRBJ1-6, with D perhaps matching TRBD1 (6 bases). CDR1 is LNHDA, CDR2 SQIVND, per germline (reference sequence). Between the trimmed V and J ends, which lost 4 bases and 9 bases, there was a span of 10 bases. The CDR3 is 13 amino acids. The CDR3 is CASSTHRASPLHF. CDR3 bases: TGTGCCAGTAGTACTCACAGGGCTTCACCCCTCCACTTT.

The V call is TRBV23-1, the J call TRBJ2-7, with 7 bases aligning to TRBD1. TRBV23-1 is annotated as an ORF whose role is uncertain. This CDR3 has 21 amino acids. Trimming cost V 1 base and J 4 bases; bases outside gene matches: 25. The chain's CDR3 is CASSQFSMGDTWTGYLYEQYF. The CDR3 coding sequence is TGCGCCAGCAGTCAATTTTCGATGGGAGATACGTGGACAGGATATTTGTACGAGCAGTACTTC.

This chain connects TRBV19 to TRBJ2-7; TRBD1 might be the D (5 bases). Germline lookup yields CDR1 LNHDA and CDR2 SQIVND (reference sequence). Trimming left V 4 bases short and J 1 base short, with 8 bases between. The CDR3 is 13 residues long. The CDR3 here is CASSRQGSYEQYF. The CDR3 region has the DNA TGTGCCAGTAGTAGGCAGGGATCCTACGAGCAGTACTTC. Looking up the rest from reference TRBV19 and TRBJ2-7 gives the full variable domain: DGGITQSPKYLFRKEGQNVTLSCEQNLNHDAMYWYRQDPGQGLRLIYYSQIVNDFQKGDIAEGYSVSREKKESFPLTVTSAQKNPTAFYLCASSRQGSYEQYFGPGTRLTVT.

CDR3 protein: CASLKAGRNTGELFF. As DNA, the CDR3 is TGTGCCAGCCTAAAGGCGGGGCGGAACACCGGGGAGCTGTTTTTT. The gene calls are TRBV6-5 and TRBJ2-2, with D tentatively TRBD2 (6 bases). There are 15 residues in the CDR3. Germline lookup yields CDR1 MNHEY and CDR2 SVGAGI. The germline V and J ends were trimmed by 8 bases and 1 base, with 14 bases remaining between them.

V is TRBV7-8 and J is TRBJ2-4; D is unresolved. This CDR3 region has 16 residues. Germline V gene lookup returns CDR1 SGHVS and CDR2 FQNEAQ. Trimming cost V 1 base and J 1 base, with 11 bases left between them. The CDR3 sequence is CASSLVLPSAKNIQYF. CDR3 DNA sequence: TGTGCCAGCAGCTTAGTGTTACCGTCCGCCAAAAACATTCAGTACTTC.

The genes are TRBV18 and TRBJ2-7; TRBD1 is a possible D gene (7 bases). The CDR3 sequence is 15 residues long. Germline V gene lookup returns CDR1 KGHSH and CDR2 LQKENI. V was trimmed by 5 bases and J by 0 bases, leaving 14 bases between them. The CDR3 DNA sequence: TGTGCCAGCTCAGCGGGACAGTCGAGCTCCTACGAGCAGTACTTC. This codes for CASSAGQSSSYEQYF.

The sample holds a few counts of this clone. The gene calls are TRBV7-6 and TRBJ2-5; 10 bases match TRBD1. Germline assignment: CDR1 SGHVS and CDR2 FNYEAQ. J was trimmed by 4 bases and V by 1 base; bases with no gene match: 0. The CDR3 consists of 14 residues. DNA of the CDR3: TGTGCCAGCAGCTTAGGGACAGGGGGAGAGACCCAGTACTTC. Translation: CASSLGTGGETQYF.

A single count supports this clone. CDR3 nucleotide sequence: TGTGCCAGTGCCTACATGAATTCACCCCTCCACTTT. The encoded protein is CASAYMNSPLHF. This chain connects TRBV19 to TRBJ1-6; D unclear. The length of the CDR3 is 12 residues. The V and J ends lost 8 bases and 7 bases respectively, with 9 bases between them. CDR1 and CDR2 from the germline V gene are LNHDA and SQIVND (reference sequence).

The chain couples TRBV28 to TRBJ1-2; unclear D gene. CDR1 and CDR2 from the germline V gene are MDHEN and SYDVKM. The CDR3 runs 12 residues. Between the trimmed V and J ends, which lost 7 bases and 2 bases, there was a span of 8 bases. The CDR3 DNA follows: TGTGCCAGCACGACGGGAAACTATGGCTACACCTTC. Protein sequence: CASTTGNYGYTF.

J is TRBJ2-2 and V is TRBV6-4; TRBD1 might be the D (6 bases). Germline loops: CDR1 MRHNA, CDR2 SNTAGT. Trimming removed 3 bases from V and 3 bases from J, with 8 bases in between. This CDR3 has 14 residues. The chain's CDR3 is CASSDGQYTGELFF. The CDR3 DNA follows: TGTGCCAGCAGTGATGGACAGTACACCGGGGAGCTGTTTTTT.

The sample holds one count of this clone. As DNA, the CDR3 is TGTGCCAGCAGTGACTCGGCTAGCGGGAGGGCCGGGGAGCTGTTTTTT. Translating gives CASSDSASGRAGELFF. The gene calls are TRBV6-4 and TRBJ2-2; 12 nucleotides match TRBD2. CDR3 length equals 16 residues. The J segment lost 6 bases and the V segment lost 0 bases, leaving 2 bases of the junction unmatched. CDR1 is MRHNA, CDR2 SNTAGT, per germline.

This clone was recorded once. In DNA form, the CDR3 reads TGTGCCAGCAGGAATCCGAACACTGAAGCTTTCTTT. Translating gives CASRNPNTEAFF. The chain has TRBV12-3 or TRBV12-4 and TRBJ1-1, with D hard to call. The CDR3 runs 12 residues. Trimming removed 6 bases from V and 1 base from J, with 6 bases in between.

This sequence joins TRBV11-3 and TRBJ2-1; 8 positions match TRBD1. CDR1 is SGHNT and CDR2 is YENEEA in the germline V gene. The CDR3 spans 14 residues. The V gene end was trimmed by 3 bases and the J gene end by 8 bases; junction bases not matched to a gene: 6. Here the CDR3 DNA reads TGTGCCAGCAGCTTTAGGGACAGGCTAGATGAGCAGTTCTTC. Amino acid sequence: CASSFRDRLDEQFF. Supplemented by reference TRBV11-3 and TRBJ2-1, the full variable domain reads EAGVVQSPRYKIIEKKQPVAFWCNPISGHNTLYWYLQNLGQGPELLIRYENEEAVDDSQLPKDRFSAERLKGVDSTLKIQPAELGDSAVYLCASSFRDRLDEQFFGPGTRLTVL.

The V and J genes are TRBV5-4 and TRBJ2-3; tentative D call: TRBD1 (6 bases). The germline CDR1 and CDR2 sequences are SGHNT and YYREEE (reference sequence). The CDR3 sequence is 14 residues long. The V end lost 6 bases, the J end lost 3 bases, and 14 bases lay between the germline ends. CDR3 bases: TGTGCCAGCACGCAGGGGAGAAGGACAGATACGCAGTATTTT. Protein product: CASTQGRRTDTQYF.